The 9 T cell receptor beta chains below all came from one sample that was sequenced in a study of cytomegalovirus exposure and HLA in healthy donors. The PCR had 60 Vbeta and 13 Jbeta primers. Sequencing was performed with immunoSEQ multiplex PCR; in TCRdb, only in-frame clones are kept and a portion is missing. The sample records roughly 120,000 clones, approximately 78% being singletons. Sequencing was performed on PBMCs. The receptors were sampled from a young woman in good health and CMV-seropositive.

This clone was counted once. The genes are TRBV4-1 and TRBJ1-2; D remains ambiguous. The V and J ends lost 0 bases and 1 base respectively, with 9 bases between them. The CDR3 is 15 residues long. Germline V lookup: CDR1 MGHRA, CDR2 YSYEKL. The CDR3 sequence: CASSQEAGLNYGYTF. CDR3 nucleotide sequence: TGCGCCAGCAGCCAAGAAGCAGGCCTTAACTATGGCTACACCTTC.

The CDR3 loop reads CASSIGLAGTDTQYF. CDR3 DNA sequence: TGTGCCAGCAGCATCGGACTAGCGGGGACAGATACGCAGTATTTT. V gene TRBV11-3 combines with J gene TRBJ2-3, with TRBD2 identical over 12 bases. In germline, CDR1 is SGHNT, CDR2 YENEEA. V was pared by 5 bases and J by 3 bases, with 3 bases of the junction left unmatched. The CDR3 consists of 15 residues.

The CDR3 here is CASSPSDGGYNEQFF. CDR3 coding DNA: TGTGCCAGCAGTCCCTCTGACGGGGGGTACAATGAGCAGTTCTTC. The chain joins TRBV6-5 to TRBJ2-1; 7 nucleotides match TRBD2. CDR3 length: 15 amino acids. Germline assignment: CDR1 MNHEY and CDR2 SVGAGI. V shed 5 bases and J 4 bases; nucleotides not matched to a gene: 8.

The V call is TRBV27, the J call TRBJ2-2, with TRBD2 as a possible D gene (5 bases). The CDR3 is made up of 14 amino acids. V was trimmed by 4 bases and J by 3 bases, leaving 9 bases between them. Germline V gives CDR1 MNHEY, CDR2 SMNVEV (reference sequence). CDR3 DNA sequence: TGTGCCAGCAGTTCCAGCGGTGACACCGGGGAGCTGTTTTTT. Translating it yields CASSSSGDTGELFF.

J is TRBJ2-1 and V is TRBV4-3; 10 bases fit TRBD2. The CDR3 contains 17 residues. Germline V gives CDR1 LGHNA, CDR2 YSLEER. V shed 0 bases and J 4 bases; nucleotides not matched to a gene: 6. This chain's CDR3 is CASSQDTAGGRYNEQFF. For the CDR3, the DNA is TGCGCCAGCAGCCAAGATACAGCGGGGGGGAGATACAATGAGCAGTTCTTC.

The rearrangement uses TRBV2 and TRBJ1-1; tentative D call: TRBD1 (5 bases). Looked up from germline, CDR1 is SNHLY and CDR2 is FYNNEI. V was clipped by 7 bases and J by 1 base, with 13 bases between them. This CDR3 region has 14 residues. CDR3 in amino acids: CASTKGGGNTEAFF. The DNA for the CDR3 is TGTGCCAGCACTAAGGGCGGGGGGAACACTGAAGCTTTCTTT. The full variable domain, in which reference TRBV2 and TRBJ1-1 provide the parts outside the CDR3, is EPEVTQTPSHQVTQMGQEVILRCVPISNHLYFYWYRQILGQKVEFLVSFYNNEISEKSEIFDDQFSVERPDGSNFTLKIRSTKLEDSAMYFCASTKGGGNTEAFFGQGTRLTVV.

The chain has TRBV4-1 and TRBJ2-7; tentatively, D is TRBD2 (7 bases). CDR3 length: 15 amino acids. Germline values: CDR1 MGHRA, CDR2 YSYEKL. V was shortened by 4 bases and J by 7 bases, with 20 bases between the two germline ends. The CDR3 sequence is CASSRQGGGSREQYF. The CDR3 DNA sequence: TGCGCCAGCAGCCGTCAAGGGGGGGGATCCAGAGAGCAGTACTTC.

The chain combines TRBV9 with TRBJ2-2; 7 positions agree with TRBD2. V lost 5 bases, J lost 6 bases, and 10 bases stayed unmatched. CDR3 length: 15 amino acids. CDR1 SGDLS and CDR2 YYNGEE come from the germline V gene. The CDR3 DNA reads TGTGCCAGCAGTCCCAATCGGGGAGGGGCCGGGGAGCTGTTTTTT. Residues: CASSPNRGGAGELFF.

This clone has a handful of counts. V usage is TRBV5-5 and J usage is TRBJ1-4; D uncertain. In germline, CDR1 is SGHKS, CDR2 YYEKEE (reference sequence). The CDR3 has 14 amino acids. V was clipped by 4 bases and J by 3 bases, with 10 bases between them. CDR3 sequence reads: CASSRESANEKLFF. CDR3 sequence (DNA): TGTGCCAGCAGCCGGGAGTCCGCTAATGAAAAACTGTTTTTT.